A selection of T cell receptor beta chains follows, all from one sample in a study of T cell repertoires in cytomegalovirus infection. TCRdb used MiXCR to reprocess the reads, holding one entry per CDR3 protein. Of 250,000 to 300,000 distinct CDR3 sequences detected, about 25% appear once; the ten largest clones hold 11% to 15%. Sequenced material: PBMCs. These receptors were taken from a human donor in good health (CMV status not recorded). Some clones in this sample may be carry-over from other donors' samples. Both conserved end residues are part of each CDR3. The order of the fields is clone size, J gene, D gene, V gene, CDR3 DNA, CDR3 protein. The D gene is left open where the match is weak. Rows give clone size only sometimes, using once, few, many, or a class for an expanded clone.

clone size: many
J gene: TRBJ2-3
D gene: .
V gene: TRBV7-2
CDR3 DNA: TGTGCCAGCCGGCTTAGCAGGGGAGGGACAGATACGCAGTATTTT
CDR3 protein: CASRLSRGGTDTQYF

clone size: .
J gene: TRBJ2-7
D gene: .
V gene: TRBV6-2/TRBV6-3
CDR3 DNA: TGTGCCAGCAGTTACCCTATTCCCTACGAGCAGTACTTC
CDR3 protein: CASSYPIPYEQYF

clone size: many
J gene: TRBJ2-3
D gene: .
V gene: TRBV7-2
CDR3 DNA: TGTGCCAGCAGCGAAATGGCCACGGATACGCAGTATTTT
CDR3 protein: CASSEMATDTQYF

clone size: few
J gene: TRBJ1-1
D gene: TRBD1
V gene: TRBV19
CDR3 DNA: TGTGCCAGTAGTCCTAAACGACAGGGGGCTTTGATGAACACTGAAGCTTTCTTT
CDR3 protein: CASSPKRQGALMNTEAFF

clone size: many
J gene: TRBJ1-5
D gene: TRBD1
V gene: TRBV20-1
CDR3 DNA: TGCAGTGCTAGAGACAGGGACAGGGGTAATCAGCCCCAGCATTTT
CDR3 protein: CSARDRDRGNQPQHF

clone size: .
J gene: TRBJ2-1
D gene: TRBD2
V gene: TRBV20-1
CDR3 DNA: TGCAGTGCTAGGTCGGTGGGAGGGAGCAATGAGCAGTTCTTC
CDR3 protein: CSARSVGGSNEQFF

clone size: few
J gene: TRBJ2-1
D gene: TRBD1
V gene: TRBV30
CDR3 DNA: TGTGCCTGGAGTCCGGACAGGGGTCCGGATGAGCAGTTCTTC
CDR3 protein: CAWSPDRGPDEQFF

clone size: .
J gene: TRBJ2-6
D gene: .
V gene: TRBV6-8
CDR3 DNA: TGTGCCAGCAGCCGAGTGGGGGGGCTTGGGGCCAACGTCCTGACTTTC
CDR3 protein: CASSRVGGLGANVLTF

clone size: many
J gene: TRBJ1-5
D gene: .
V gene: TRBV5-1
CDR3 DNA: TGCGCCAGCAGCTTGGTATGGGGGGGCAATCAGCCCCAGCATTTT
CDR3 protein: CASSLVWGGNQPQHF

clone size: .
J gene: TRBJ2-7
D gene: TRBD2
V gene: TRBV30
CDR3 DNA: TGTGCCTGGAGCCCGGGGGGACGCCAAGCCTACGAGCAGTACTTC
CDR3 protein: CAWSPGGRQAYEQYF

clone size: .
J gene: TRBJ2-5
D gene: TRBD2
V gene: TRBV23-1
CDR3 DNA: TGCGCCAGCAGTCAATCGGGGGAGCCAGGGCGCGGGGGAGAGACCCAGTACTTC
CDR3 protein: CASSQSGEPGRGGETQYF

clone size: .
J gene: TRBJ2-3
D gene: TRBD2
V gene: TRBV7-6
CDR3 DNA: TGTGCCAGCAGCTCCCAAAGCGGGAGGGTGGGAGATACGCAGTATTTT
CDR3 protein: CASSSQSGRVGDTQYF

clone size: .
J gene: TRBJ2-7
D gene: .
V gene: TRBV27
CDR3 DNA: TGTGCCAGCAGTTCCGGGGTGTCCTACGAGCAGTACTTC
CDR3 protein: CASSSGVSYEQYF

clone size: .
J gene: TRBJ2-4
D gene: TRBD1
V gene: TRBV28
CDR3 DNA: TGTGCCAGCAGTAACTCAGGGGGATTTGCCAAAAACATTCAGTACTTC
CDR3 protein: CASSNSGGFAKNIQYF

clone size: many
J gene: TRBJ1-1
D gene: .
V gene: TRBV4-2
CDR3 DNA: TGTGCCAGCAGCCAAGCAACAGGAGGGCGGGACACTGAAGCTTTCTTT
CDR3 protein: CASSQATGGRDTEAFF

clone size: many
J gene: TRBJ2-7
D gene: TRBD2
V gene: TRBV20-1
CDR3 DNA: TGCAGTGCTGGGGGGACTACCGCCTACGAGCAGTACTTC
CDR3 protein: CSAGGTTAYEQYF

clone size: few
J gene: TRBJ2-2
D gene: .
V gene: TRBV2
CDR3 DNA: TGTGCCAGCATAAAATCGGGGCGCAACGGGGAGCTGTTTTTT
CDR3 protein: CASIKSGRNGELFF

clone size: many
J gene: TRBJ2-7
D gene: TRBD2
V gene: TRBV7-2
CDR3 DNA: TGTGCCAGCAGCTTAGCAGCGGGGTTGTACGAGCAGTACTTC
CDR3 protein: CASSLAAGLYEQYF

clone size: .
J gene: TRBJ2-5
D gene: TRBD1
V gene: TRBV9
CDR3 DNA: TGTGCCAGCAGCTTCCGGGACAGGGAGGTGGAGACCCAGTACTTC
CDR3 protein: CASSFRDREVETQYF

clone size: .
J gene: TRBJ1-5
D gene: TRBD1
V gene: TRBV7-8
CDR3 DNA: TGTGCCAGCAGCTTAGTGGCAGGGGGAATCAATCAGCCCCAGCATTTT
CDR3 protein: CASSLVAGGINQPQHF

clone size: few
J gene: TRBJ1-2
D gene: .
V gene: TRBV5-1
CDR3 DNA: TGCGCCAGCAGCTTGGCCGACGGCTATGGCTACACCTTC
CDR3 protein: CASSLADGYGYTF

clone size: many
J gene: TRBJ1-1
D gene: .
V gene: TRBV6-2/TRBV6-3
CDR3 DNA: TGTGCCAGCAGTTACTCGACGAGCACTGAAGCTTTCTTT
CDR3 protein: CASSYSTSTEAFF

clone size: .
J gene: TRBJ1-5
D gene: .
V gene: TRBV24-1
CDR3 DNA: TGTGCCACCAGTGATTTGTGGACTAGCAATCAGCCCCAGCATTTT
CDR3 protein: CATSDLWTSNQPQHF

clone size: many
J gene: TRBJ1-5
D gene: .
V gene: TRBV7-2
CDR3 DNA: TGTGCCAGCCGCCGGGAGGTCAATAGCAATCAGCCCCAGCATTTT
CDR3 protein: CASRREVNSNQPQHF

clone size: .
J gene: TRBJ2-2
D gene: .
V gene: TRBV12-3/TRBV12-4
CDR3 DNA: TGTGCCAGCAGGTTCGGGACTTCGAACACCGGGGAGCTGTTTTTT
CDR3 protein: CASRFGTSNTGELFF

clone size: .
J gene: TRBJ1-4
D gene: .
V gene: TRBV6-1
CDR3 DNA: TGTGCCAGCAGGGGGGACGGGAATGAAAAACTGTTTTTT
CDR3 protein: CASRGDGNEKLFF

clone size: .
J gene: TRBJ2-5
D gene: TRBD1
V gene: TRBV11-2
CDR3 DNA: TGTGCCAGCAGCTCGCGGTTTAGGGGGCGCGGGGAGACCCAGTACTTC
CDR3 protein: CASSSRFRGRGETQYF

clone size: .
J gene: TRBJ1-5
D gene: .
V gene: TRBV2
CDR3 DNA: TGTGCCAGCAGTGATGAGAAAGATCAGCCCCAGCATTTT
CDR3 protein: CASSDEKDQPQHF